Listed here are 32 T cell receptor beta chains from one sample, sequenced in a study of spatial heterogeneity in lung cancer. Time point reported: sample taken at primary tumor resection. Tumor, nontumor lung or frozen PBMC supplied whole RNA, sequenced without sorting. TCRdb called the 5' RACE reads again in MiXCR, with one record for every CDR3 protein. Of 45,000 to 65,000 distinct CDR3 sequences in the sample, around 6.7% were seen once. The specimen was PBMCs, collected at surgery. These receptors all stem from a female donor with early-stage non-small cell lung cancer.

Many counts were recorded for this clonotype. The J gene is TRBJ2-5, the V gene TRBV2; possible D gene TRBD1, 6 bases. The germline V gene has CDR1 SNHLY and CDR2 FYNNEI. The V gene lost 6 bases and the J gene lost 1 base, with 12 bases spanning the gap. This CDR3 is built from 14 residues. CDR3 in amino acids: CASRGAATQETQYF. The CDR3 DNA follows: TGTGCCAGCAGGGGGGCAGCCACCCAAGAGACCCAGTACTTC.

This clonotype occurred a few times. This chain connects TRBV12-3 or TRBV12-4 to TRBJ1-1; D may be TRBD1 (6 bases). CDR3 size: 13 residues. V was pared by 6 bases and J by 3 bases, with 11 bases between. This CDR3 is CASSRQVHTEAFF. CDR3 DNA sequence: TGTGCCAGCAGCCGACAGGTTCACACTGAAGCTTTCTTT.

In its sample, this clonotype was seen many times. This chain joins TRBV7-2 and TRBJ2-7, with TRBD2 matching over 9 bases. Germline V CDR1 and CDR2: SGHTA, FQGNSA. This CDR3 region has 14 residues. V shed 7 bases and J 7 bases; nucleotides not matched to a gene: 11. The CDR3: CASNPAGGSGEQYF. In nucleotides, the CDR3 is TGTGCCAGCAACCCAGCGGGGGGATCGGGTGAGCAGTACTTC.

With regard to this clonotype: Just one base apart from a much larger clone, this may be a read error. CDR3 bases: TGTGCCAGTAGGGGCAGTGTCACTGAAGCTTTCTTT. Amino acids: CASRGSVTEAFF. The genes are TRBV19 and TRBJ1-1; D gene unclear. CDR3 length: 12 residues. Trimming took 6 bases from V and 4 from J, leaving 9 bases between them. From germline, CDR1 is LNHDA and CDR2 SQIVND (reference sequence).

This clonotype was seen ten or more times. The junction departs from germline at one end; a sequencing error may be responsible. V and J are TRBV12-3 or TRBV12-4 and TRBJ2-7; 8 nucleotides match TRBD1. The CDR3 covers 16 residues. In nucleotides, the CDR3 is TGTGCCAGCAGATTAGACGGACAGGGCCTCTCCTACGAGCAGTACTTC. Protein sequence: CASRLDGQGLSYEQYF.

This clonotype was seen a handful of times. In DNA form, the CDR3 reads TGTGCCAGCAGTTTGTTGTCCGTCAAAGTCACTGAAGCTTTCTTT. Translation: CASSLLSVKVTEAFF. The chain joins TRBV6-2 or TRBV6-3 to TRBJ1-1; D is undetermined. The CDR3 is 15 residues long. Germline V gene sequence: CDR1 MNHEY, CDR2 SVGEGT. The germline V and J ends were trimmed by 4 bases and 4 bases, with 16 bases remaining between them.

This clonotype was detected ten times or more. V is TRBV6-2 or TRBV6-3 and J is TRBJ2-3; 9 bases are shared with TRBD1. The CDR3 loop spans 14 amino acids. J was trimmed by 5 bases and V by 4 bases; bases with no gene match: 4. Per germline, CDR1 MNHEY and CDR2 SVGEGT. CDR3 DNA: TGTGCCAGCAGTTTCGGACAGGGGAGAGATACGCAGTATTTT. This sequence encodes CASSFGQGRDTQYF.

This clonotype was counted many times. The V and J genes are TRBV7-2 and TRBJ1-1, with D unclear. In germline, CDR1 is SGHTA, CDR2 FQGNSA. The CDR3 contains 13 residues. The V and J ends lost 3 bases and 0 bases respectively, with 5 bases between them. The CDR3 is CASSFDLNTEAFF. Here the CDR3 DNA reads TGTGCCAGCAGCTTCGATCTGAACACTGAAGCTTTCTTT. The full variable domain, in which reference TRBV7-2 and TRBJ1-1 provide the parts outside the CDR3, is GAGVSQSPSNKVTEKGKDVELRCDPISGHTALYWYRQSLGQGLEFLIYFQGNSAPDKSGLPSDRFSAERTGGSVSTLTIQRTQQEDSAVYLCASSFDLNTEAFFGQGTRLTVV.

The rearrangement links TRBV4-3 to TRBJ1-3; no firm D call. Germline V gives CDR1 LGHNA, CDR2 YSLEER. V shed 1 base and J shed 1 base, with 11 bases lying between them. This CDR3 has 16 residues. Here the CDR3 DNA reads TGCGCCAGCAGCCAAGTACCCAGTTATTCTGGAAACACCATATATTTT. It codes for CASSQVPSYSGNTIYF.

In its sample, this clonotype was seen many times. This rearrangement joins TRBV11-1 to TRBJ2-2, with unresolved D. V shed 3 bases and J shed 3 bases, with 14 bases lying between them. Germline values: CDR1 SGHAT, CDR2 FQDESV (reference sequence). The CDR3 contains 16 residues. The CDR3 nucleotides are TGTGCCAGCAGCTTGGGTGTGGAGTCATACACCGGGGAGCTGTTTTTT. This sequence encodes CASSLGVESYTGELFF.

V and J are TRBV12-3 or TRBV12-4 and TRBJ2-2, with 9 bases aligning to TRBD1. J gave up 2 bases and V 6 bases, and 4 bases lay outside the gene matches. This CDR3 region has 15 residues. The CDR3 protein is CASRPTGGNTGELFF. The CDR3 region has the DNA TGTGCCAGCAGGCCGACAGGGGGAAACACCGGGGAGCTGTTTTTT.

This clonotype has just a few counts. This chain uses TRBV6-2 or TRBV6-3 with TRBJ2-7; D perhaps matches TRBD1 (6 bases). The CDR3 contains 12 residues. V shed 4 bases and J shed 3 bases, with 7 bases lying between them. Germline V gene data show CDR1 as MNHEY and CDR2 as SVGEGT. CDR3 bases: TGTGCCAGCAGTTCGGACAGCTACGAGCAGTACTTC. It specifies CASSSDSYEQYF.

The CDR3 DNA is TGCAGTGCTGTTCGTCTTGGCGAGACCCAGTACTTC. Protein: CSAVRLGETQYF. This rearrangement joins TRBV20-1 to TRBJ2-5; no definite D call. The V gene's germline CDR1 is DFQATT and CDR2 SNEGSKA (reference sequence). Trimming shortened V by 5 bases and J by 5 bases, and 12 bases separated the two germline ends. The CDR3 is made up of 12 amino acids.

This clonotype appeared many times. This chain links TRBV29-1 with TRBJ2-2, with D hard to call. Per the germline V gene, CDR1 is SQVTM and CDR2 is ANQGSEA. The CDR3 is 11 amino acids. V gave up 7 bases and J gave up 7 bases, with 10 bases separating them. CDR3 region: CSGRVNGELFF. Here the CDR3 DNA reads TGCAGCGGTAGGGTGAACGGGGAGCTGTTTTTT.

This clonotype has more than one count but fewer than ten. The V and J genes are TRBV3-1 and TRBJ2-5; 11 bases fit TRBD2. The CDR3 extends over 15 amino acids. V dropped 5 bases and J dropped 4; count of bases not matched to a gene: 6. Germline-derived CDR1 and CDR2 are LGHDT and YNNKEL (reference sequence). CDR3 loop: CASSAGTSGRETQYF. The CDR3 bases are TGTGCCAGCAGCGCAGGGACTAGCGGAAGAGAGACCCAGTACTTC.

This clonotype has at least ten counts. CDR3 DNA sequence: TGTGCCACCAGCTTCCAGAGCTCCTACGAGCAGTACTTC. As protein: CATSFQSSYEQYF. V and J are TRBV15 and TRBJ2-7, with D uncertain. CDR1 is LNHNV and CDR2 is YYDKDF in the germline V gene (reference sequence). This CDR3 contains 13 residues. V shed 5 bases and J shed 0 bases, with 8 bases lying between them.

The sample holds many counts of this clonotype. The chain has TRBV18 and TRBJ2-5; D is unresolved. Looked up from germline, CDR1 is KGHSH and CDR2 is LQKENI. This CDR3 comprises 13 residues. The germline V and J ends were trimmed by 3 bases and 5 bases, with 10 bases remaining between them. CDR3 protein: CASSPDRRETQYF. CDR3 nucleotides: TGTGCCAGCTCACCGGACCGCCGGGAGACCCAGTACTTC.

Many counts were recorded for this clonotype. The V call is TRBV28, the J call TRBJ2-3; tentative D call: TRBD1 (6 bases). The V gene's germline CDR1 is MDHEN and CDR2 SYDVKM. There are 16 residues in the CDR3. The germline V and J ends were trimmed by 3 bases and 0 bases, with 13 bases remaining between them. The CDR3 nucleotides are TGTGCCAGCAGTTTTGGGGGCCCTTTCAGCACAGATACGCAGTATTTT. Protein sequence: CASSFGGPFSTDTQYF. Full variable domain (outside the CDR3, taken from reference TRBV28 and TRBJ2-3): DVKVTQSSRYLVKRTGEKVFLECVQDMDHENMFWYRQDPGLGLRLIYFSYDVKMKEKGDIPEGYSVSREKKERFSLILESASTNQTSMYLCASSFGGPFSTDTQYFGPGTRLTVL.

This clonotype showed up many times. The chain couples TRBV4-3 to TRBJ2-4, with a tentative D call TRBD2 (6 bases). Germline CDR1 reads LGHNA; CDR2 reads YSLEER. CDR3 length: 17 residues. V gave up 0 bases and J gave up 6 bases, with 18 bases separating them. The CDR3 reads CASSQEEIAGPTNIQYF. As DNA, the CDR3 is TGCGCCAGCAGCCAAGAAGAAATCGCGGGGCCAACAAACATTCAGTACTTC.

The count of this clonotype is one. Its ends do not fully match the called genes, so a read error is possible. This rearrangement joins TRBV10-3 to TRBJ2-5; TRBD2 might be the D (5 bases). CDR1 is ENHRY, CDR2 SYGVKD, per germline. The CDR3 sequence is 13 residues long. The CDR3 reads CVIGAEVQETQYF. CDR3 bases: TGTGTCATCGGCGCGGAGGTTCAAGAGACACAGTACTTC.

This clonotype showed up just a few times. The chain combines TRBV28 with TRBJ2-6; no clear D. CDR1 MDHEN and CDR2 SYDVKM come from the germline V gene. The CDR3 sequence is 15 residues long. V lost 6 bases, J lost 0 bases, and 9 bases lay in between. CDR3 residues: CASRLSLSGANVLTF. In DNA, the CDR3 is TGTGCCAGCAGATTGTCGCTCTCTGGGGCCAACGTCCTGACTTTC.

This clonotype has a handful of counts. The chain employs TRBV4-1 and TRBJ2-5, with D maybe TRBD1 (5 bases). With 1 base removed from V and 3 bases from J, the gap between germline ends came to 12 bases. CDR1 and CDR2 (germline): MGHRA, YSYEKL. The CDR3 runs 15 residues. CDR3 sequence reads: CASSQGIGAKETQYF. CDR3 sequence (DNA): TGCGCCAGCAGCCAAGGAATTGGGGCCAAAGAGACCCAGTACTTC.

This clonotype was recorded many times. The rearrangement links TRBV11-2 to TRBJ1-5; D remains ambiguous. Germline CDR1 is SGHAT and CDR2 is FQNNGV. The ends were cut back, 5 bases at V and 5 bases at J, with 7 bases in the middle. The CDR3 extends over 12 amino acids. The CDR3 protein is CASSPLDQPQHF. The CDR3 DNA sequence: TGTGCCAGCAGCCCACTCGATCAGCCCCAGCATTTT.

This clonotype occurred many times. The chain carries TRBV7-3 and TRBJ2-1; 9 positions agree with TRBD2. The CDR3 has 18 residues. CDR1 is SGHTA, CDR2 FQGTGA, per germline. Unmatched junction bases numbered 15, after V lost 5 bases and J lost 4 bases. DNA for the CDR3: TGTGCCAGCAGCCCTACCCTTCCGCGGGGGGGCCTTTACAATGAGCAGTTCTTC. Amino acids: CASSPTLPRGGLYNEQFF.

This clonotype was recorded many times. The CDR3: CASSFLVLAGETQYF. The CDR3 DNA follows: TGTGCCAGCAGCTTCCTGGTCTTGGCGGGGGAGACCCAGTACTTC. The chain has TRBV5-5 and TRBJ2-5; possible D gene TRBD2, 6 bases. Germline V gene data show CDR1 as SGHKS and CDR2 as YYEKEE (reference sequence). This CDR3 is 15 amino acids long. The V gene lost 2 bases and the J gene lost 5 bases, with 16 bases spanning the gap.

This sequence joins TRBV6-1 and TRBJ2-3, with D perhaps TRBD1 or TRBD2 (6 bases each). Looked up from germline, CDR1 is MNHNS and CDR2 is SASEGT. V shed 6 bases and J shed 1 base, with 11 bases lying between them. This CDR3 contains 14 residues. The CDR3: CASSRGPGTDTQYF. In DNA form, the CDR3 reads TGTGCCAGCAGCCGGGGGCCCGGCACAGATACGCAGTATTTT.

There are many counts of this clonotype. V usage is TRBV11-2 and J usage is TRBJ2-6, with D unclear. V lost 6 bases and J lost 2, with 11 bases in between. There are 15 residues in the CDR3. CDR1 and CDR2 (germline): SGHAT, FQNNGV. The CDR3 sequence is CASSTIGAGANVLTF. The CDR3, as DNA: TGTGCCAGCAGTACGATTGGGGCTGGGGCCAACGTCCTGACTTTC.

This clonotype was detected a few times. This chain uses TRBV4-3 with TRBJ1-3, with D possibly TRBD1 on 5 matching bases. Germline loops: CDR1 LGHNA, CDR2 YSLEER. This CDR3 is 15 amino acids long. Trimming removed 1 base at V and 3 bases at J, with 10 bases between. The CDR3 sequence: CASSQAPGSGNTIYF. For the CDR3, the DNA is TGCGCCAGCAGCCAAGCCCCAGGGAGTGGAAACACCATATATTTT.

The CDR3 bases are TGCAGTGCTAATCCGGGGGGCCGGATCGGCAATGAGCAGTTCTTC. Its protein is CSANPGGRIGNEQFF. The chain recombines TRBV20-1 with TRBJ2-1; D may be TRBD2 (7 bases). V shed 4 bases and J shed 6 bases, with 19 bases lying between them. The CDR3 is made up of 15 amino acids. The germline V gene encodes CDR1 DFQATT and CDR2 SNEGSKA (reference sequence).

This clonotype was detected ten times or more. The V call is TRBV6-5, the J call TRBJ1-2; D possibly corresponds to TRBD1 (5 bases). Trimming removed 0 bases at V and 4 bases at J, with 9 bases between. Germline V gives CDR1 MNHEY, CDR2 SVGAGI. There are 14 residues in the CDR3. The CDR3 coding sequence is TGTGCCAGCAGTTACTCAGACAGCCCCTATGGCTACACCTTC. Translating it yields CASSYSDSPYGYTF.

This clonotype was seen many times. CDR3 in amino acids: CASSRGGRTDTQYF. DNA for the CDR3: TGTGCCAGCAGTAGAGGAGGGCGAACAGATACGCAGTATTTT. The chain uses TRBV6-5 and TRBJ2-3, with D possibly matching TRBD2 (6 bases). The CDR3 consists of 14 residues. Trimming removed 5 bases from V and 3 bases from J, with 12 bases in between. Germline CDR1 MNHEY, CDR2 SVGAGI.

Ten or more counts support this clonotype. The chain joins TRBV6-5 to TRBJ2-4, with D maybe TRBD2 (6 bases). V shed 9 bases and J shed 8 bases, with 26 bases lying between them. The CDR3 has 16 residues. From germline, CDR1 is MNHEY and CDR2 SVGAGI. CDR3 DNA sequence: TGTGCCAGGAATTCCCATTGCAATGGCCCGGGGGACATTCAGTACTTC. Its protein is CARNSHCNGPGDIQYF.